A single sample is the source of the 2 T cell receptor beta chains below, sequenced in a study of T cell repertoires and HLA-DP antigens. These receptors have no identified antigens. Profiled with immunoSEQ multiplex PCR; TCRdb holds only in-frame clones, not every one. Of about 73,000 clones listed, about four fifths were seen once; the top ten hold roughly 1.6%. The sequenced sample was CD4+ T cells from PBMCs. The receptors stem from a man aged 55 to 69 in good health and CMV-seronegative.

V usage is TRBV28 and J usage is TRBJ1-3, with TRBD1 identical over 7 bases. With V trimmed by 3 bases and J by 0 bases, 17 bases remained unmatched. Germline-derived CDR1 and CDR2 are MDHEN and SYDVKM. The CDR3 loop spans 20 amino acids. This chain's CDR3 is CASSLVGGTDYIPSGNTIYF. The DNA of the CDR3 is TGTGCCAGCAGTTTGGTGGGAGGGACAGACTATATCCCCTCTGGAAACACCATATATTTT.

The CDR3 loop reads CASSFVRLARTDTQYF. The CDR3 DNA follows: TGTGCCAGCAGTTTTGTGAGACTAGCGCGCACAGATACGCAGTATTTT. The chain joins TRBV28 to TRBJ2-3; 8 bases are shared with TRBD2. The germline V gene has CDR1 MDHEN and CDR2 SYDVKM. The CDR3 has 16 residues. Unmatched junction bases numbered 6, after V lost 3 bases and J lost 1 base.